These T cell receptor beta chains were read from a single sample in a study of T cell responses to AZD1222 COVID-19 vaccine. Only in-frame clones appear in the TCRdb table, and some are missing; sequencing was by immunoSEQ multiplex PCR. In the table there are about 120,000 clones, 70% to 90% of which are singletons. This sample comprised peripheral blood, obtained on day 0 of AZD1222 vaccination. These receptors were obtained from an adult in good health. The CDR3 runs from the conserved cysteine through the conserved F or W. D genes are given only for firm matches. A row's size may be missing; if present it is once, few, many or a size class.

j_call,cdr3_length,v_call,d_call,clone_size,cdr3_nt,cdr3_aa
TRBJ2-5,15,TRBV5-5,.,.,TGTGCCAGCAGCTTACTGGGCCAATTCCAAGAGACCCAGTACTTC,CASSLLGQFQETQYF
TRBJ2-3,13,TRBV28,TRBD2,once,TGTGCCAGCTCTTCGGGGGGGCCATATACGCAGTATTTT,CASSSGGPYTQYF
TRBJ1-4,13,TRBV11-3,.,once,TGTGCCAGCAGCTTAACAGAGAGAGAAAAACTGTTTTTT,CASSLTEREKLFF
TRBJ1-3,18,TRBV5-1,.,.,TGCGCCAGCAGCTTGTGGTCAGGGCAGCCGAGCTCTGGAAACACCATATATTTT,CASSLWSGQPSSGNTIYF
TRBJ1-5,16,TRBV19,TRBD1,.,TGTGCCAGTAGTATACATCAGGGACAGGGGAATCAGCCCCAGCATTTT,CASSIHQGQGNQPQHF
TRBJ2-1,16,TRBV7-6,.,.,TGTGCCAGCAGCTTAGTCGCGCCGAGCTCCTACAATGAGCAGTTCTTC,CASSLVAPSSYNEQFF
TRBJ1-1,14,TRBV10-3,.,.,TGTGCCATCAGTGAGAGGACAACGAACACTGAAGCTTTCTTT,CAISERTTNTEAFF
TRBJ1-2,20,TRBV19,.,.,TGTGCCACCAGTGATGGTGCGATCAACGGGCGACGAGAGGCTAACTATGGCTACACCTTC,CATSDGAINGRREANYGYTF
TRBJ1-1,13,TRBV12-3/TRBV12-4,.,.,TGTGCCAGCATTTTGCGGGTGAACACTGAAGCTTTCTTT,CASILRVNTEAFF
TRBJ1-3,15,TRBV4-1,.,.,TGCGCCAGCAGCCAAGATTGGGGGCAGGGAAACACCATATATTTT,CASSQDWGQGNTIYF
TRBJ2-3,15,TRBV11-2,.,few,TGTGCCAGCAGCTTTCTTCGGACAAGCACAGATACGCAGTATTTT,CASSFLRTSTDTQYF
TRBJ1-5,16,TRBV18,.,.,TGTGCCAGCTCAGCGGCGGTGGGGGAAGTTGGTCAGCCCCAGCATTTT,CASSAAVGEVGQPQHF
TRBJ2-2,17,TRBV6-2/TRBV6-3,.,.,TGTGCCAGCAGTTATAGGCCGGGGAATTTAAACACCGGGGAGCTGTTTTTT,CASSYRPGNLNTGELFF
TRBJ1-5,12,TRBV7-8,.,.,TGTGCCAGCAGCCAGGGGACGGAGCCCCAGCATTTT,CASSQGTEPQHF
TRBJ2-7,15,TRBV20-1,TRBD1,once,TGCAGTGCTAGTAACCTTGGACAGGGGGCTAACGAGCAGTACTTC,CSASNLGQGANEQYF
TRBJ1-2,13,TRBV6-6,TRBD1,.,TGTGCCAGCAGTTCGGACAGGAGCTATGGCTACACCTTC,CASSSDRSYGYTF
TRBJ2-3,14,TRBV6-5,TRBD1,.,TGTGCCAGCAGTTCCTGGCAGGGGGCAGATACGCAGTATTTT,CASSSWQGADTQYF
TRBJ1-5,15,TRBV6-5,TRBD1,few,TGTGCCAGCAGGTTTGGACAGGGAGCTGGGCAGCCCCAGCATTTT,CASRFGQGAGQPQHF
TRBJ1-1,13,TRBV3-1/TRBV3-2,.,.,TGTGCCAGCAGCCAAGAAAGCGTCGGGAAAGCTTTCTTT,CASSQESVGKAFF
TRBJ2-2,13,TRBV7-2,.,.,TGTGCCAGCAGCTTAGAACACCCCGGGGAGCTGTTTTTT,CASSLEHPGELFF
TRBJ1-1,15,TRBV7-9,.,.,TGTGCCAGCAGCTCCTATTCGGGGGTGGGAACTGAAGCTTTCTTT,CASSSYSGVGTEAFF
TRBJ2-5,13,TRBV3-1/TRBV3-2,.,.,TGTGCCAGCAGCCAACTAGCCGCAGAGACCCAGTACTTC,CASSQLAAETQYF
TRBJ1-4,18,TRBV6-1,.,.,TGTGCCAGCAGTGAATGGAGGGTTGGGCCATGGGGGGGTGAAAAACTGTTTTTT,CASSEWRVGPWGGEKLFF
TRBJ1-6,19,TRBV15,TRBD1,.,TGTGCCACCAGCAGAGATCCCCCGGACAGGCGATTTTATAATTCACCCCTCCACTTT,CATSRDPPDRRFYNSPLHF
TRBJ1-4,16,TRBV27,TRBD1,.,TGTGCCAGCAGTTTAAGGCCCCAGGGGGCTGTCGAAAAACTGTTTTTT,CASSLRPQGAVEKLFF
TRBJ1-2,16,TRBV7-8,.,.,TGTGCCAGCAGCATGACGGAGGGGGAACTAAACTATGGCTACACCTTC,CASSMTEGELNYGYTF
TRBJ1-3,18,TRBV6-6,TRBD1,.,TGTGCCAGCAGTCCCGGGACAGGGGTTCGGGCCTCTGGAAACACCATATATTTT,CASSPGTGVRASGNTIYF
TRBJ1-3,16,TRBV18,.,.,TGTGCCAGCTCACATTCACAGGGAAATTCTGGAAACACCATATATTTT,CASSHSQGNSGNTIYF
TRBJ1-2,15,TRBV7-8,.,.,TGTGCCAGCAGCTTAGTTACGGGGGTTAGCTATGGCTACACCTTC,CASSLVTGVSYGYTF
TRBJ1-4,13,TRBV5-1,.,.,TGCGCCGTAGGGGGAGGGACGGGTGAAAAACTGTTTTTT,CAVGGGTGEKLFF
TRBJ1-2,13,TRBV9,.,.,TGTGCCAGCAGCCCAAGGGTTGACTATGGCTACACCTTC,CASSPRVDYGYTF
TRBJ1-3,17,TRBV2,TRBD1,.,TGTGCCAGCAGTGTCCGGACAGGGGGGAGTTCTGGAAACACCATATATTTT,CASSVRTGGSSGNTIYF
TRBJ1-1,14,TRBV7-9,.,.,TGTGCCAGCAGCTTGGCCCGCCTGGGCACTGAAGCTTTCTTT,CASSLARLGTEAFF
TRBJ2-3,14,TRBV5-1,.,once,TGCGCCAGCAGCCCCGGTTCCGGTTATGATACGCAGTATTTT,CASSPGSGYDTQYF
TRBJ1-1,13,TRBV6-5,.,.,TGTGCCAGCAGAAGAGACCAATCGGGTGAAGCTTTCTTT,CASRRDQSGEAFF
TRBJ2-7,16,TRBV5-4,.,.,TGTGCCAGCAGCTTGGGCGCTCGTCAGGGCAACTACGAGCAGTACTTC,CASSLGARQGNYEQYF
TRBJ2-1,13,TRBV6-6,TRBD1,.,TGTGCCACCACAGGGGGGTTCTACAATGAGCAGTTCTTC,CATTGGFYNEQFF
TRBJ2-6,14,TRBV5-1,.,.,TGCGCCAGCAGCTTGGGTTCTGGGGCCAACGTCCTGACTTTC,CASSLGSGANVLTF
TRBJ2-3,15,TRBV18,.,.,TGTGCCAGCTCACCACCGGGGACGTCTTCCGGGACGCAGTATTTT,CASSPPGTSSGTQYF
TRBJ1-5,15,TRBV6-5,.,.,TGTGCCAGCAGTTACTCGATAGGGCATAATCAGCCCCAGCATTTT,CASSYSIGHNQPQHF